One and the same sample provided the 30 T cell receptor beta chains below, sequenced in a study of T cells in Graves' hyperthyroidism and ophthalmopathy. Amplification yielded TCR beta CDR3 regions, with RNA transcripts as the source. The primer set for the first-round RT-PCR of the TCR CDR3 was HTBI. MiXCR, run by TCRdb on the multiplex PCR reads, gives a single entry per CDR3 protein. The sample records about 590,000 distinct CDR3 sequences, 15% to 19% being singletons. The sequenced sample was blood. The receptor source for this set is a young woman with Graves' hyperthyroidism.

This clonotype was detected only a few times. The CDR3 is CSAYSGSSYEQYF. CDR3 DNA sequence: TGCAGTGCGTATAGCGGGAGTTCCTACGAGCAGTACTTC. This chain connects TRBV20-1 to TRBJ2-7; 9 nucleotides line up with TRBD2. Germline V CDR1 and CDR2: DFQATT, SNEGSKA (reference sequence). The J segment lost 1 base and the V segment lost 6 bases, leaving 4 bases of the junction unmatched. This CDR3 has 13 amino acids.

Many counts were recorded for this clonotype. J is TRBJ2-1 and V is TRBV12-3 or TRBV12-4, with 7 bases that match TRBD1. The CDR3 length is 15 residues. Germline trimming cut 1 base from V and 6 bases from J; bases unmatched to any gene: 6. The CDR3 sequence is CASSLESGGRNEQFF. The CDR3 DNA sequence: TGTGCCAGCAGTTTAGAGTCAGGGGGTCGCAATGAGCAGTTCTTC.

This clonotype was observed at least ten times. The chain recombines TRBV18 with TRBJ1-2, with no clear D. The length of the CDR3 is 13 residues. CDR1 and CDR2 (germline): KGHSH, LQKENI. V gave up 3 bases and J gave up 3 bases, with 8 bases separating them. CDR3 nucleotide sequence: TGTGCCAGCTCACCTACCGGTGACTATGGCTACACCTTC. Its translation: CASSPTGDYGYTF.

This clonotype was counted between two and nine times. This chain links TRBV4-3 with TRBJ1-1; 11 positions match TRBD1. J lost 4 bases, V lost 4 bases, and 8 bases had no gene match. This CDR3 has 16 residues. From germline, CDR1 is LGHNA and CDR2 YSLEER. The CDR3 nucleotides are TGCGCCAGCAGCCTCTCTACCGGGACAGGGGGCACTGAAGCTTTCTTT. This sequence encodes CASSLSTGTGGTEAFF.

The chain links TRBV6-2 or TRBV6-3 to TRBJ1-5; no definite D call. The CDR3 has 14 amino acids. With 6 bases removed from V and 4 bases from J, the gap between germline ends came to 13 bases. Germline lookup yields CDR1 MNHEY and CDR2 SVGEGT. DNA for the CDR3: TGTGCCAGCAGGCCAGCCAGAAAGAATCAGCCCCAGCATTTT. This sequence encodes CASRPARKNQPQHF.

As to this clonotype: A much bigger clone sits one base away, suggesting this may be a read error. CDR3 in amino acids: CAWSLLRLSEQYF. The DNA of the CDR3 is TGTGCCTGGAGTCTTTTGCGCCTCAGCGAGCAGTACTTC. V and J are TRBV30 and TRBJ2-7; D gene unclear. The CDR3 totals 13 residues. Trimming took 2 bases from V and 6 from J, leaving 14 bases between them. The germline V gene has CDR1 GTSNPN and CDR2 SVGIG (reference sequence).

The rearrangement uses TRBV30 and TRBJ1-2; 11 bases are shared with TRBD1. The germline V gene has CDR1 GTSNPN and CDR2 SVGIG (reference sequence). Losses at the gene ends were 3 bases for V and 0 bases for J; bases not matched to a gene: 6. The CDR3 has 16 residues. CDR3 nucleotide sequence: TGTGCCTGGAGCGCCGGGACAGGGGGTTCTAACTATGGCTACACCTTC. It is translated as CAWSAGTGGSNYGYTF.

The CDR3 DNA reads as TGCAGTGCTAGAGGGCGGGGGGACGAGCAGTACTTC. This encodes CSARGRGDEQYF. The rearrangement links TRBV20-1 to TRBJ2-7, with 8 bases that match TRBD2. The CDR3 runs to 12 residues. Germline assignment: CDR1 DFQATT and CDR2 SNEGSKA (reference sequence). V gave up 1 base and J gave up 5 bases; unmatched junction bases: 1.

The chain links TRBV30 to TRBJ2-3; no reliable D call. V was clipped by 0 bases and J by 6 bases, with 10 bases between them. The germline V gene encodes CDR1 GTSNPN and CDR2 SVGIG (reference sequence). This CDR3 is 13 amino acids long. The CDR3 here is CAWSVLAADTQYF. The CDR3 DNA sequence: TGTGCCTGGAGTGTCTTAGCAGCCGATACGCAGTATTTT.

This clonotype was seen many times. The gene calls are TRBV3-1 and TRBJ1-6; a weak D match, TRBD1 (6 bases). Germline CDR1 is LGHDT and CDR2 is YNNKEL (reference sequence). The V gene lost 5 bases and the J gene lost 0 bases, with 11 bases spanning the gap. The CDR3 covers 16 residues. The CDR3 is CASSDDRSSYNSPLHF. In nucleotides, the CDR3 is TGTGCCAGCAGCGATGACAGGAGCTCCTATAATTCACCCCTCCACTTT.

This clonotype was counted at least ten times. The chain employs TRBV12-3 or TRBV12-4 and TRBJ1-1; D is unresolved. V was cut by 5 bases and J by 1 base, with 14 bases left in between. The CDR3 runs to 15 residues. CDR3 loop: CASSRTGLTNTEAFF. The CDR3 DNA follows: TGTGCCAGCAGTCGAACCGGCCTCACGAACACTGAAGCTTTCTTT.

V is TRBV12-3 or TRBV12-4 and J is TRBJ2-1; D gene unclear. Trimming took off 7 bases at V and 5 bases at J, with 18 bases between the two ends. The CDR3 runs to 15 residues. The CDR3 loop is CASTTDGLPHNEQFF. CDR3 DNA: TGTGCCAGCACCACTGACGGCCTCCCCCACAATGAGCAGTTCTTC.

This clonotype was counted ten times or more. V usage is TRBV7-6 and J usage is TRBJ2-7; D may correspond to TRBD1 or TRBD2 (5 bases each). The V gene lost 5 bases and the J gene lost 0 bases, with 14 bases spanning the gap. The CDR3 has 15 residues. Germline values: CDR1 SGHVS, CDR2 FNYEAQ. CDR3 nucleotides: TGTGCCAGCAGCGTAGGGGCAGGGAGCTCCTACGAGCAGTACTTC. Protein sequence: CASSVGAGSSYEQYF.

This clonotype has a handful of counts. The gene calls are TRBV27 and TRBJ2-2; no clear D. The CDR3 is made up of 15 amino acids. V lost 0 bases to trimming and J lost 1 base, with 6 bases between them. CDR1 and CDR2 from the germline V gene are MNHEY and SMNVEV (reference sequence). Here the CDR3 reads CASSLSAENTGELFF. CDR3 sequence (DNA): TGTGCCAGCAGTTTATCGGCAGAGAACACCGGGGAGCTGTTTTTT.

This clonotype was seen at least ten times. The chain has TRBV7-2 and TRBJ2-3; D not certain. This CDR3 region has 14 residues. Germline-derived CDR1 and CDR2 are SGHTA and FQGNSA. V lost 1 base to trimming and J lost 4 bases, with 9 bases between them. CDR3 protein: CASSLDVAADTQYF. The DNA for the CDR3 is TGTGCCAGCAGCTTAGATGTAGCAGCAGATACGCAGTATTTT. The entire variable domain, with the rest obtained from reference TRBV7-2 and TRBJ2-3, is as follows: GAGVSQSPSNKVTEKGKDVELRCDPISGHTALYWYRQSLGQGLEFLIYFQGNSAPDKSGLPSDRFSAERTGGSVSTLTIQRTQQEDSAVYLCASSLDVAADTQYFGPGTRLTVL.

This clonotype was seen at least ten times. The V gene is TRBV6-1, the J gene TRBJ2-1; D gene uncertain. Germline CDR1 and CDR2: MNHNS and SASEGT. The length of the CDR3 is 14 residues. Trimming removed 4 bases at V and 9 bases at J, with 16 bases between. The CDR3 reads CASSASMLTSEQFF. The CDR3 nucleotides are TGTGCCAGCAGTGCCAGTATGCTCACCAGTGAGCAGTTCTTC.

This clonotype was counted only a few times. J is TRBJ2-2 and V is TRBV4-1, with D unclear. Trimming cost V 4 bases and J 6 bases, with 15 bases left between them. Per germline, CDR1 MGHRA and CDR2 YSYEKL. This CDR3 spans 15 amino acids. The CDR3 DNA sequence: TGCGCCAGCAGCCTATTAGTTTTTCCGGCCGGGGAGCTGTTTTTT. Encoded protein: CASSLLVFPAGELFF.

CDR3 DNA sequence: TGTGCCAGCAGCTGGGGGGCAGGGGCGAACAATGAGCAGTTCTTC. It encodes CASSWGAGANNEQFF. This chain joins TRBV5-4 and TRBJ2-1; the D gene could be TRBD1 or TRBD2 (6 bases each). The CDR3 has 15 amino acids. With 3 bases removed from V and 5 bases from J, the gap between germline ends came to 15 bases. The V gene's germline CDR1 is SGHNT and CDR2 YYREEE (reference sequence).

This clonotype has more than one count but fewer than ten. V and J are TRBV24-1 and TRBJ1-5, with D possibly being TRBD1 (6 bases). The CDR3 runs to 18 residues. V gave up 4 bases and J gave up 3 bases, with 21 bases separating them. Germline loops: CDR1 KGHDR, CDR2 SFDVKD. CDR3 protein: CATSDSGQSLENNQPQHF. In DNA, the CDR3 is TGTGCCACCAGTGACTCAGGACAGAGCTTGGAAAACAATCAGCCCCAGCATTTT.

The chain recombines TRBV29-1 with TRBJ2-3, with no clear D. V was trimmed by 4 bases and J by 8 bases, leaving 7 bases between them. Germline CDR1 and CDR2: SQVTM and ANQGSEA. The CDR3 is made up of 10 amino acids. CDR3 nucleotides: TGCAGCGTTGGGTCAAGTACGCAGTATTTT. Its protein is CSVGSSTQYF.

This clonotype was detected many times. The chain uses TRBV12-3 or TRBV12-4 and TRBJ1-5; D call uncertain. CDR3 length: 15 amino acids. Trimming removed 6 bases from V and 0 bases from J, with 12 bases in between. As DNA, the CDR3 is TGTGCCAGCAGCCCTGAGGAGGGTAGCAATCAGCCCCAGCATTTT. It is translated as CASSPEEGSNQPQHF.

V gene TRBV19 combines with J gene TRBJ2-3, with TRBD2 matching over 9 bases. Per the germline V gene, CDR1 is LNHDA and CDR2 is SQIVND (reference sequence). This CDR3 has 17 amino acids. The J segment lost 1 base and the V segment lost 3 bases, leaving 8 bases of the junction unmatched. The CDR3 sequence is CASSIGAGGRGTDTQYF. As DNA, the CDR3 is TGTGCCAGTAGTATCGGTGCGGGAGGGCGGGGCACAGATACGCAGTATTTT.

This clonotype was observed many times. The V and J genes are TRBV6-2 or TRBV6-3 and TRBJ2-1; D is possibly TRBD1 (6 bases). Germline V lookup: CDR1 MNHEY, CDR2 SVGEGT. The CDR3 runs 13 residues. Trimming left V 5 bases short and J 5 bases short, with 10 bases between. The DNA for the CDR3 is TGTGCCAGCAGTAACACAGGGAACAATGAGCAGTTCTTC. This translates into CASSNTGNNEQFF.

This clonotype was counted at least ten times. The CDR3 nucleotides are TGCGCCAGCGCACTGGAGTCCTACGAGCAGTACTTC. Translated: CASALESYEQYF. The chain couples TRBV10-2 to TRBJ2-7; no clear D. The V and J ends lost 8 bases and 1 base respectively, with 9 bases between them. CDR1 WSHSY and CDR2 SAAADI come from the germline V gene. This CDR3 contains 12 residues.

This clonotype came up many times. The chain links TRBV6-5 to TRBJ2-2; D may be TRBD1 (5 bases). The CDR3 length is 16 residues. V gave up 2 bases and J gave up 0 bases, with 10 bases separating them. Germline assignment: CDR1 MNHEY and CDR2 SVGAGI. CDR3 in amino acids: CASSYLRTPNTGELFF. The CDR3 DNA reads TGTGCCAGCAGTTACCTGCGGACACCGAACACCGGGGAGCTGTTTTTT.

The rearrangement uses TRBV12-3 or TRBV12-4 and TRBJ2-6; no clear D. V was pared by 3 bases and J by 0 bases, with 12 bases between. The CDR3 covers 17 residues. CDR3 sequence (DNA): TGTGCCAGCAGTTTTTCCCCCCGCAGCTCTGGGGCCAACGTCCTGACTTTC. Amino acids: CASSFSPRSSGANVLTF.

The table lists this clonotype with a few counts. It may be a read error: a sequence one base away is much more abundant. V usage is TRBV28 and J usage is TRBJ2-5; possibly TRBD1 for D (6 bases). The CDR3 runs 13 residues. In germline, CDR1 is MDHEN, CDR2 SYDVKM. The CDR3 here is CASSKRTEEIQYF. DNA of the CDR3: TGTGCCAGCAGTAAAAGGACAGAAGAGATCCAGTACTTC.

The chain has TRBV11-2 and TRBJ2-2; D gene uncertain. CDR3 length: 12 amino acids. Trimming removed 2 bases at V and 7 bases at J, with 5 bases between. Germline V gene data show CDR1 as SGHAT and CDR2 as FQNNGV. The CDR3, as DNA: TGTGCCAGCAGCTTAATCTACGGGGAGCTGTTTTTT. Amino acid sequence: CASSLIYGELFF.

The genes are TRBV9 and TRBJ1-2, with TRBD1 as a possible D gene (5 bases). The CDR3 totals 13 residues. Per the germline V gene, CDR1 is SGDLS and CDR2 is YYNGEE. The V gene lost 3 bases and the J gene lost 8 bases, with 14 bases spanning the gap. The CDR3, as DNA: TGTGCCAGCAGCGCAGACCCATCAGGGGGCTACACCTTC. As protein: CASSADPSGGYTF. Complete variable domain (other parts from reference TRBV9 and TRBJ1-2): DSGVTQTPKHLITATGQRVTLRCSPRSGDLSVYWYQQSLDQGLQFLIQYYNGEERAKGNILERFSAQQFPDLHSELNLSSLELGDSALYFCASSADPSGGYTFGSGTRLTVV.

This clonotype was found many times. The genes are TRBV6-1 and TRBJ1-4; D uncertain. The germline CDR1 and CDR2 sequences are MNHNS and SASEGT. Trimming left V 5 bases short and J 3 bases short, with 19 bases between. The CDR3 sequence is 17 residues long. Written as DNA, the CDR3 is TGTGCCAGCAGTTATCTGACACTGGGTACCCCTAATGAAAAACTGTTTTTT. Translated, it gives CASSYLTLGTPNEKLFF.